The 23 T cell receptor beta chains below all came from one sample that was sequenced in a study of human T cells and chemical hapten exposure (dated by TCRdb to the early 2020s). The sample's treatment or condition, from its label and the paper: therapeutic diphenylcyclopropenone sensitization with weekly scalp DPC. During library preparation, unique molecular identifiers were attached to individual cDNA molecules so that TCRs could be counted quantitatively and reproducibly. Clones were called with MiXCR by TCRdb after fastp trimmed the public reads at Q25, and only in-frame beta chains were retained. Every entry covers one CDR3 protein and lists the most common genes and DNA from its rows. The sample table lists a few thousand distinct CDR3 sequences, around 51% of them with a count of one. About 4.1% of the sample is taken by the ten largest. The material was whole blood, obtained before DPC sensitization or 2, 6, or about 24 weeks after (not recorded which). These receptors came from an adult with alopecia areata. Some clones in this sample may be carry-over from other donors' samples. This table probably holds off-target reads from a library built for another chain.

This clonotype is a singleton in its sample. This chain connects TRBV2 to TRBJ2-7; TRBD1 matches at 7 bases. This CDR3 is built from 14 residues. Trimming took 5 bases from V and 1 from J; bases not matched to a gene: 5. Germline-derived CDR1 and CDR2 are SNHLY and FYNNEI. The CDR3 bases are TGTGCCAGCAGTTCGGACAGGAGGTCCTACGAGCAGTACTTC. Its protein product is CASSSDRRSYEQYF. The whole variable domain, filled in from reference TRBV2 and TRBJ2-7, reads EPEVTQTPSHQVTQMGQEVILRCVPISNHLYFYWYRQILGQKVEFLVSFYNNEISEKSEIFDDQFSVERPDGSNFTLKIRSTKLEDSAMYFCASSSDRRSYEQYFGPGTRLTVT.

This clonotype turned up a few times. The gene calls are TRBV5-8 and TRBJ1-3, with a possible D match to TRBD1 (6 bases). The V and J ends lost 4 bases and 0 bases respectively, with 11 bases between them. The CDR3 runs 15 residues. Germline V gene sequence: CDR1 SGHTS, CDR2 YDEGEE. The CDR3 protein is CASSPDSRSGNTIYF. CDR3 coding DNA: TGTGCCAGCAGCCCGGACAGCCGCTCTGGAAACACCATATATTTT. The variable domain in full, completed from reference TRBV5-8 and TRBJ1-3, reads EAGVTQSPTHLIKTRGQQATLRCSPISGHTSVYWYQQALGLGLQFLLWYDEGEERNRGNFPPRFSGRQFPNYSSELNVNALELEDSALYLCASSPDSRSGNTIYFGEGSWLTVV.

This clonotype was recorded only once. The gene calls are TRBV7-9 and TRBJ2-7; 9 nucleotides agree with TRBD1. V gave up 4 bases and J gave up 0 bases; unmatched junction bases: 7. The CDR3 runs 16 residues. CDR1 is SEHNR and CDR2 is FQNEAQ in the germline V gene (reference sequence). The CDR3 loop reads CASSSYRDRVSYEQYF. The DNA for the CDR3 is TGTGCCAGCAGCTCATACCGGGACAGGGTCTCCTACGAGCAGTACTTC.

The rearrangement links TRBV7-6 to TRBJ2-5, with D uncertain. Germline CDR1 SGHVS, CDR2 FNYEAQ. V lost 5 bases, J lost 4 bases, and 14 bases lay in between. The CDR3 contains 14 residues. The CDR3 nucleotides are TGTGCCAGCAGCCCTCTGGGTAGCCGAGAGACCCAGTACTTC. This gives the protein CASSPLGSRETQYF.

The sample holds a few counts of this clonotype. V usage is TRBV18 and J usage is TRBJ2-1; 12 bases are a match to TRBD2. Trimming cost V 1 base and J 7 bases; bases outside gene matches: 5. The germline V gene has CDR1 KGHSH and CDR2 LQKENI. The CDR3 is made up of 16 amino acids. CDR3 sequence reads: CASSPRTSGKHNEQFF. In nucleotides, the CDR3 is TGTGCCAGCTCACCACGGACTAGCGGGAAGCATAATGAGCAGTTCTTC.

This clonotype was counted a few times. V gene TRBV28 combines with J gene TRBJ1-1; D gene unclear. V was clipped by 5 bases and J by 2 bases, with 9 bases between them. Per germline, CDR1 MDHEN and CDR2 SYDVKM. The CDR3 contains 13 residues. Written as DNA, the CDR3 is TGTGCCAGCAGTCCTCGGGTCAACACTGAAGCTTTCTTT. This gives the protein CASSPRVNTEAFF.

The rearrangement links TRBV19 to TRBJ2-6; D gene unclear. The ends were cut back, 2 bases at V and 2 bases at J, with 7 bases in the middle. The germline V gene has CDR1 LNHDA and CDR2 SQIVND (reference sequence). The CDR3 runs 15 residues. DNA of the CDR3: TGTGCCAGTAGTATACCGATTCCTGGGGCCAACGTCCTGACTTTC. It specifies CASSIPIPGANVLTF.

The chain uses TRBV28 and TRBJ2-7; D uncertain. The germline V gene has CDR1 MDHEN and CDR2 SYDVKM. Trimming took 3 bases from V and 3 from J, leaving 6 bases between them. There are 12 residues in the CDR3. The CDR3 loop reads CASSLADYEQYF. CDR3 DNA: TGTGCCAGCAGTTTGGCCGACTACGAGCAGTACTTC.

The chain joins TRBV5-1 to TRBJ2-3; D is undetermined. The CDR3 spans 14 residues. Germline values: CDR1 SGHRS, CDR2 YFSETQ. The ends were cut back, 5 bases at V and 6 bases at J, with 16 bases in the middle. The CDR3 nucleotides are TGCGCCAGCAGTTACCCGGACCCTGTGGATACGCAGTATTTT. Translated, it gives CASSYPDPVDTQYF.

This clonotype was found a few times. The V and J genes are TRBV7-2 and TRBJ2-3; 9 bases line up with TRBD2. V shed 1 base and J 4 bases; nucleotides not matched to a gene: 15. This CDR3 has 19 amino acids. Germline V CDR1 and CDR2: SGHTA, FQGNSA. CDR3 nucleotide sequence: TGTGCCAGCAGCTTAGTTGGTAGCGGGAGACCCGACTGGGCAGATACGCAGTATTTT. The encoded protein is CASSLVGSGRPDWADTQYF.

The chain has TRBV29-1 and TRBJ2-7; D might be TRBD1 (6 bases). The germline gives CDR1 SQVTM, CDR2 ANQGSEA. With 7 bases removed from V and 0 bases from J, the gap between germline ends came to 16 bases. The CDR3 sequence is 14 residues long. The CDR3 spells CSGWTAQASYEQYF. In DNA form, the CDR3 reads TGCAGCGGCTGGACAGCCCAGGCCTCCTACGAGCAGTACTTC.

The chain combines TRBV5-5 with TRBJ2-1; D remains ambiguous. This CDR3 is 15 amino acids long. V lost 4 bases and J lost 0, with 11 bases in between. CDR1 and CDR2 from the germline V gene are SGHKS and YYEKEE (reference sequence). CDR3 coding DNA: TGTGCCAGCAGCCCCCAGCCTAACTCCTACAATGAGCAGTTCTTC. Protein sequence: CASSPQPNSYNEQFF.

The chain employs TRBV20-1 and TRBJ2-7; weak D call: TRBD1 (6 bases). Germline V gene data show CDR1 as DFQATT and CDR2 as SNEGSKA (reference sequence). V dropped 2 bases and J dropped 0 bases, with 14 bases sitting between them. CDR3 length: 15 amino acids. The chain's CDR3 is CSARPWTVLSYEQYF. As DNA, the CDR3 is TGCAGTGCTAGACCCTGGACAGTACTCTCCTACGAGCAGTACTTC.

The genes are TRBV3-1 and TRBJ2-7; 8 bases are shared with TRBD2. This CDR3 spans 16 amino acids. The germline gives CDR1 LGHDT, CDR2 YNNKEL (reference sequence). V was clipped by 5 bases and J by 4 bases; unmatched bases: 13. CDR3 coding DNA: TGTGCCAGCAGCTTTGTAACTGGCGGGAGGATGTACGAGCAGTACTTC. Its translation: CASSFVTGGRMYEQYF.

Concerning this clonotype: Mismatch with germline at one junction end may stem from a read error. The chain joins TRBV7-7 to TRBJ2-2; D may be TRBD2 (6 bases). The V gene's germline CDR1 is SSHAT and CDR2 FNYEAQ (reference sequence). The CDR3 sequence is 14 residues long. The chain's CDR3 is CASRRDSNTGELFF. The CDR3 region has the DNA TGTGCTAGCAGGAGGGACTCCAACACCGGGGAGCTGTTTTTT.

The chain combines TRBV20-1 with TRBJ2-3; 10 nucleotides match TRBD2. CDR1 DFQATT and CDR2 SNEGSKA come from the germline V gene (reference sequence). This CDR3 region has 14 residues. The J segment lost 4 bases and the V segment lost 3 bases, leaving 4 bases of the junction unmatched. CDR3 residues: CSARVGLASDTQYF. The CDR3 region has the DNA TGCAGTGCTAGGGTGGGACTAGCGTCAGATACGCAGTATTTT.

V gene TRBV4-3 combines with J gene TRBJ2-1; a weak D match, TRBD1 (6 bases). Trimming pared 4 bases from V and 7 bases from J, leaving 23 bases between. Germline lookup yields CDR1 LGHNA and CDR2 YSLEER. CDR3 length equals 17 residues. The CDR3 nucleotides are TGCGCCAGCAGCCCGAGGAGGCAGGGGACGATGGGGAATGAGCAGTTCTTC. Translating gives CASSPRRQGTMGNEQFF.

V and J are TRBV18 and TRBJ2-1, with TRBD2 identical over 11 bases. This CDR3 has 14 amino acids. The V gene end was trimmed by 3 bases and the J gene end by 5 bases; junction bases not matched to a gene: 0. Germline assignment: CDR1 KGHSH and CDR2 LQKENI. The CDR3 spells CASSPTSGNNEQFF. For the CDR3, the DNA is TGTGCCAGCTCACCGACTAGCGGGAACAATGAGCAGTTCTTC.

This clonotype was detected only once. V and J are TRBV20-1 and TRBJ2-3, with D perhaps TRBD2 (6 bases). V dropped 1 base and J dropped 3 bases, with 11 bases sitting between them. Germline CDR1 and CDR2: DFQATT and SNEGSKA (reference sequence). The CDR3 covers 14 residues. In DNA form, the CDR3 reads TGCAGTGCTAGAGGGACGGGAGCGACAGATACGCAGTATTTT. Its protein product is CSARGTGATDTQYF.

This rearrangement joins TRBV7-8 to TRBJ2-1; no clear D gene. Deletions cut 0 bases from V and 4 bases from J, with 7 bases between. Per germline, CDR1 SGHVS and CDR2 FQNEAQ. The CDR3 sequence is 14 residues long. The CDR3 loop is CASSLAGRYNEQFF. CDR3 nucleotides: TGTGCCAGCAGCTTAGCGGGAAGGTACAATGAGCAGTTCTTC.

The chain combines TRBV11-2 with TRBJ2-3, with D unresolved. Between the trimmed V and J ends, which lost 4 bases and 6 bases, there was a span of 11 bases. In germline, CDR1 is SGHAT, CDR2 FQNNGV. The CDR3 is 13 residues long. The CDR3 DNA is TGTGCCAGCAGCTCACCCCGAGAGGATACGCAGTATTTT. This gives the protein CASSSPREDTQYF.

The chain joins TRBV4-3 to TRBJ2-7; 12 nucleotides match TRBD1. The CDR3 is 16 residues long. Unmatched junction bases numbered 12, after V lost 4 bases and J lost 8 bases. Germline CDR1 is LGHNA and CDR2 is YSLEER. In nucleotides, the CDR3 is TGCGCCAGCAGCCCGACGACCGGGACAGGGGGCGCCCAGCAGTACTTC. Protein product: CASSPTTGTGGAQQYF.

This clonotype was detected a few times. The rearrangement uses TRBV5-1 and TRBJ2-6; no firm D call. Germline CDR1 and CDR2: SGHRS and YFSETQ. This CDR3 spans 14 amino acids. The V gene lost 7 bases and the J gene lost 0 bases, with 8 bases spanning the gap. The CDR3 bases are TGCGCCAGCCATGAGAACTCTGGGGCCAACGTCCTGACTTTC. Translation gives CASHENSGANVLTF.